Following are 21 T cell receptor beta chains from one sample sequenced in a study of T cell clonality in common variable immunodeficiency (dated by TCRdb to between 2014 and 2016). What the research found in general, with its limitations: Fewer deletions and N-nucleotide insertions were reportedly observed in CVID TCRbeta sequences, and highly modified clones with 13 or more V deletions were reportedly absent from CVID TCRbeta sequences.

The library relied on the immunoSEQ multiplex PCR assay. The table comes from immuneACCESS by way of TCRdb, which keeps in-frame sequences with V and J called. Part of the clones is missing from these tables; in studies checked, under half for an unresolved V gene and the rest for unknown reasons. This sample has about 32,000 clones in the table, none counted a single time. Of the sample, 5.4% is held by the ten largest clones. These TCRs' antigens remain unknown. Sequenced material: peripheral blood mononuclear cells. The source is a human donor with common variable immunodeficiency.

Points on this clone: The read stops 3 residues short of the end of the CDR3; the missing end is completed from the germline J gene. The gene calls are TRBV19 and TRBJ1-1; perhaps TRBD1 as D (5 bases). In germline, CDR1 is LNHDA, CDR2 SQIVND (reference sequence). There are 15 residues in the CDR3. V gave up 3 bases and J gave up 4 bases, with 15 bases separating them. CDR3 DNA, as far as it was read: TGTGCCAGTAGTATTGTGGGGGGAGGTGGCACTGAA. Translating gives CASSIVGGGGTE. The entire CDR3 reads CASSIVGGGGTEAFF.

Turning to this clone: The read is 3 residues too short to cover the CDR3 end, so that end is filled in from the germline J gene. The chain employs TRBV19 and TRBJ2-7, with 9 bases lining up with TRBD1. This CDR3 is built from 15 residues. Per germline, CDR1 LNHDA and CDR2 SQIVND (reference sequence). Trimming at V came to 5 bases and at J to 2 bases, leaving 7 bases not matched to a gene. The CDR3 here is CASSLTGTGTYEQYF. CDR3 DNA, as far as it was read: TGTGCCAGTAGTTTAACCGGGACAGGGACCTACGAG.

This clone was recorded many times. The read gets to within 3 residues of the CDR3 end, and the germline J gene fills in the rest. The V and J genes are TRBV29-1 and TRBJ1-1; unclear D gene. V shed 7 bases and J shed 1 base, with 10 bases lying between them. The CDR3 is 12 amino acids. Per germline, CDR1 SQVTM and CDR2 ANQGSEA. The CDR3 DNA, read in part, is TGCAGCGGACTCACACGGAACACTGAA. Translating it yields CSGLTRNTE. The whole CDR3 protein reads CSGLTRNTEAFF. Based on the CDR3 plus reference TRBV29-1 and TRBJ1-1, the full variable domain is SAVISQKPSRDICQRGTSLTIQCQVDSQVTMMFWYRQQPGQSLTLIATANQGSEATYESGFVIDKFPISRPNLTFSTLTVSNMSPEDSSIYLCSGLTRNTEAFFGQGTRLTVV.

In this sample, this clone turned up a few times. The CDR3 goes on 3 residues after the read ends, and that part is filled in from the germline J gene. The chain carries TRBV7-6 and TRBJ2-1; the match to TRBD2 covers 15 bases. With 5 bases clipped from V and 7 bases from J, the junction kept 6 bases outside the gene matches. The CDR3 is 16 residues long. CDR1 is SGHVS and CDR2 is FNYEAQ in the germline V gene. CDR3 DNA (partial): TGTGCCAGCAGCCCCTGGACTAGCGGGGGGGCGAATGAG. This gives the protein CASSPWTSGGANE. The full CDR3 protein is CASSPWTSGGANEQFF.

CDR3 region: CAWSVLMGNTIYF. CDR3 DNA, as far as it was read: TGTGCCTGGAGTGTACTGATGGGAAACACC. The V gene is TRBV30, the J gene TRBJ1-3; no reliable D call. The sequenced fragment ends 3 residues before the CDR3 boundary, so the rest is inferred from the germline J gene. The CDR3 is made up of 13 amino acids. Germline lookup yields CDR1 GTSNPN and CDR2 SVGIG (reference sequence). V was shortened by 0 bases and J by 4 bases, with 7 bases between the two germline ends.

Points on this clone: The CDR3 end is not reached by the read, which stops 3 residues before it; the germline J gene fills it in. The chain couples TRBV7-6 to TRBJ2-7; tentatively, D is TRBD2 (6 bases). The ends were cut back, 5 bases at V and 0 bases at J, with 17 bases in the middle. Germline CDR1 SGHVS, CDR2 FNYEAQ. There are 16 residues in the CDR3. CDR3 protein: CASSPGTAGSSYEQYF. CDR3 bases read: TGTGCCAGCAGCCCTGGAACAGCGGGTAGCTCCTACGAG.

This clone has only a few counts. The read stops 3 residues short of the end of the CDR3; the missing end is completed from the germline J gene. J is TRBJ1-6 and V is TRBV7-6, with 11 bases lining up with TRBD1. V dropped 8 bases and J dropped 6; count of bases not matched to a gene: 3. CDR3 length: 14 residues. Per germline, CDR1 SGHVS and CDR2 FNYEAQ. CDR3 DNA (partial): TGTGCCAGCGGGACAGGGGGTTCTAATTCACCC. It specifies CASGTGGSNSP. The full-length CDR3 reads as CASGTGGSNSPLHF.

The table lists this clone with a few counts. The read ends 3 residues before the CDR3 terminus; that terminus is restored from the germline J gene. The chain joins TRBV6-2 or TRBV6-3 to TRBJ2-4, with 7 bases that match TRBD2. Trimming took 6 bases from V and 7 from J; bases not matched to a gene: 12. CDR1 and CDR2 from the germline V gene are MNHEY and SVGEGT. There are 15 residues in the CDR3. The CDR3 is CASRSGADVMNIQYF. Partial CDR3 DNA: TGTGCCAGCAGAAGCGGGGCCGACGTCATGAACATT.

On this clone itself: With the read ending 3 residues before the CDR3 end, the germline J gene is used to fill in that end. J is TRBJ1-3 and V is TRBV30; a possible D gene is TRBD1 (5 bases). The CDR3 sequence is 14 residues long. V was shortened by 0 bases and J by 2 bases, with 8 bases between the two germline ends. CDR1 and CDR2 from the germline V gene are GTSNPN and SVGIG (reference sequence). The CDR3 region is CAWSVTGAGNTIYF. Partial CDR3 DNA: TGTGCCTGGAGTGTAACGGGGGCTGGAAACACC.

With respect to this clone: The CDR3 goes on 3 residues after the read ends, and that part is filled in from the germline J gene. The V gene is TRBV2, the J gene TRBJ2-2; TRBD2 aligns across 9 bases. The germline V gene encodes CDR1 SNHLY and CDR2 FYNNEI. There are 14 residues in the CDR3. The V gene end was trimmed by 9 bases and the J gene end by 4 bases; junction bases not matched to a gene: 6. CDR3 in amino acids: CARRQAGGTGELFF. Incomplete CDR3 DNA: TGTGCCAGACGCCAAGCGGGGGGCACCGGGGAG.

In this sample, this clone turned up many times. The CDR3 is cut off 3 residues early in the read; its end comes from the germline J gene. The chain combines TRBV5-1 with TRBJ1-2, with a weak D call TRBD1 (6 bases). Germline CDR1 and CDR2: SGHRS and YFSETQ. The CDR3 covers 17 residues. Trimming removed 3 bases from V and 0 bases from J, with 18 bases in between. The CDR3: CASSYSTGYSSNYGYTF. CDR3 DNA (partial): TGCGCCAGCAGCTACTCGACAGGTTACTCCTCTAACTATGGC.

The CDR3 bases that were read are TGTGCCAGCAGTAAAGCGGGGGGGATTAGCACAGATACG. Amino acid sequence: CASSKAGGISTDT. The complete CDR3 reads CASSKAGGISTDTQYF. The rearrangement uses TRBV7-3 and TRBJ2-3; the match to TRBD2 covers 10 bases. The read ends 3 residues shy of where the CDR3 ends; the end is completed using the germline J gene. This CDR3 is built from 16 residues. Germline assignment: CDR1 SGHTA and CDR2 FQGTGA. The junction had 6 bases not matched to a gene; V was cut back by 6 bases and J by 0 bases.

In its sample, this clone was seen a few times. The CDR3 extends 3 residues past the end of the read, so its final part is completed from the germline J gene. The rearrangement joins TRBV18 to TRBJ2-1, with 9 bases matching TRBD2. The CDR3 has 16 amino acids. Trimming removed 1 base from V and 3 bases from J; junction bases left unmatched: 4. Germline CDR1 and CDR2: KGHSH and LQKENI. CDR3 protein: CASSPLRLADYNEQFF. Incomplete CDR3 DNA: TGTGCCAGCTCACCACTGAGACTAGCGGACTACAATGAG. The full variable domain, its missing parts supplied by reference TRBV18 and TRBJ2-1, is NAGVMQNPRHLVRRRGQEARLRCSPMKGHSHVYWYRQLPEEGLKFMVYLQKENIIDESGMPKERFSAEFPKEGPSILRIQQVVRGDSAAYFCASSPLRLADYNEQFFGPGTRLTVL.

Worth noting for this clone: The read terminates 3 residues before the CDR3 end, so the remaining end is supplied by the germline J gene. The rearrangement joins TRBV7-8 to TRBJ1-5; a weak D match, TRBD1 (5 bases). Trimming left V 0 bases short and J 3 bases short, with 9 bases between. The germline CDR1 and CDR2 sequences are SGHVS and FQNEAQ. CDR3 length: 15 residues. CDR3 in amino acids: CASSLAGLPNQPQHF. Incomplete CDR3 DNA: TGTGCCAGCAGCTTAGCGGGACTCCCCAATCAGCCC.

This clone was found a few times. The read stops 3 residues short of the end of the CDR3; the missing end is completed from the germline J gene. The genes are TRBV19 and TRBJ1-3; the match to TRBD1 covers 8 bases. Germline V lookup: CDR1 LNHDA, CDR2 SQIVND (reference sequence). The J segment lost 0 bases and the V segment lost 3 bases, leaving 4 bases of the junction unmatched. The CDR3 consists of 16 residues. The CDR3 loop is CASSMQGAHSGNTIYF. Partial CDR3 DNA: TGTGCCAGTAGTATGCAGGGGGCACACTCTGGAAACACC.

This clone turned up a few times. The read comes to an end 3 residues before the CDR3 does, leaving the germline J gene to fill in the end. This rearrangement joins TRBV19 to TRBJ1-1; a weak D match, TRBD1 (5 bases). From germline, CDR1 is LNHDA and CDR2 SQIVND (reference sequence). CDR3 length equals 13 residues. The CDR3 sequence: CASSWVQGDGAFF. CDR3 DNA (partial): TGTGCCAGTAGTTGGGTCCAGGGCGACGGA.

As concerns this clone: The read comes to an end 3 residues before the CDR3 does, leaving the germline J gene to fill in the end. This rearrangement joins TRBV7-2 to TRBJ1-5, with 7 bases aligning to TRBD1. This CDR3 has 15 residues. Germline CDR1 and CDR2: SGHTA and FQGNSA. The junction had 9 bases not matched to a gene; V was cut back by 5 bases and J by 5 bases. This chain's CDR3 is CASSRQITGDQPQHF. CDR3 bases read: TGTGCCAGCAGCCGACAAATTACAGGGGATCAGCCC.

With regard to this clone: The DNA ends 3 residues before the CDR3 does, and the rest of the CDR3 is filled in from the germline J gene. V is TRBV5-1 and J is TRBJ2-7; TRBD1 agrees at 11 bases. V lost 2 bases and J lost 0; bases outside the gene matches: 7. The germline CDR1 and CDR2 sequences are SGHRS and YFSETQ. CDR3 length: 17 amino acids. Here the CDR3 reads CASSFPRGQGVSYEQYF. The CDR3 DNA, read in part, is TGCGCCAGCAGCTTTCCCCGGGGACAGGGGGTCTCCTACGAG.

In its sample, this clone was seen many times. The CDR3 bases that were read are TGCGCCAGCGGCAAGGCGGGGAGCAACAATGAG. Amino acids: CASGKAGSNNE. The full-length CDR3 reads as CASGKAGSNNEQFF. V is TRBV5-1 and J is TRBJ2-1, with D perhaps TRBD2 (6 bases). The read stops 3 residues short of the end of the CDR3; the missing end is completed from the germline J gene. Trimming left V 7 bases short and J 5 bases short, with 16 bases between. This CDR3 is built from 14 residues. Germline CDR1 is SGHRS and CDR2 is YFSETQ.

Ten or more counts support this clone. The read halts 3 residues ahead of the CDR3 end, with the missing end drawn from the germline J gene. The chain has TRBV30 and TRBJ1-2, with D possibly being TRBD1 (6 bases). CDR3 length: 14 amino acids. Germline CDR1 and CDR2: GTSNPN and SVGIG (reference sequence). V was trimmed by 5 bases and J by 4 bases, leaving 17 bases between them. The CDR3 bases that were read are TGTGCCTGGGATAAAACAGGGTATGGCTATGGC. Its protein is CAWDKTGYGYG. The CDR3, in full, reads CAWDKTGYGYGYTF.

In its sample, this clone was seen many times. Sequencing ends 3 residues short of the CDR3 end; the germline J gene provides the rest. The gene calls are TRBV2 and TRBJ2-7; the D gene is possibly TRBD2 (5 bases). The CDR3 is 13 residues long. The germline CDR1 and CDR2 sequences are SNHLY and FYNNEI. The V end lost 5 bases, the J end lost 5 bases, and 13 bases lay between the germline ends. CDR3 residues: CASSSQKRDEQYF. The DNA read from the CDR3 is TGTGCCAGCAGTAGTCAAAAGAGGGACGAG.